Listed below are T cell receptor beta chains from one sample, sequenced in a study of cytotoxic CD8 clonotypes in ibrutinib-treated CLL. Repertoires were generated with immunoSEQ multiplex PCR, while TCRdb's copy carries only in-frame clones and drops some. The data contain some 92,000 clones, approximately 80% of them singletons. The sequencing here drew on PBMCs, taken after 24 months of ibrutinib treatment. The receptor set was obtained from a human donor with chronic lymphocytic leukemia. The CDR3 runs from the conserved cysteine through the conserved F or W. A D gene is named only where the DNA matches it firmly. A row's size may be missing; if present it is once, few, many or a size class.

NA	NA	TRBV19	TRBJ2-1	CASSLGRRYNEQFF	TGTGCCAGTAGCCTGGGACGTCGCTACAATGAGCAGTTCTTC
NA	NA	TRBV28	TRBJ2-5	CASSFRTVRTQYF	TGTGCCAGCAGTTTTAGGACCGTCCGGACCCAGTACTTC
NA	NA	TRBV7-9	TRBJ2-3	CASSLTSRSTDTQYF	TGTGCCAGCAGCTTGACTAGTCGTAGCACAGATACGCAGTATTTT
NA	NA	TRBV27	TRBJ2-5	CASSIPRDMETQYF	TGTGCCAGCAGTATCCCCCGGGATATGGAGACCCAGTACTTC
NA	NA	TRBV11-2	TRBJ2-1	CASSPRGDEQFF	TGTGCCAGCAGCCCCAGGGGAGATGAGCAGTTCTTC
NA	NA	TRBV19	TRBJ1-5	CASSGARWPQHF	TGTGCCAGTAGCGGCGCCCGTTGGCCCCAGCATTTT
NA	NA	TRBV15	TRBJ1-4	CATSRAATNEKLFF	TGTGCCACCAGCAGAGCTGCAACTAATGAAAAACTGTTTTTT
TRBD2	NA	TRBV11-3	TRBJ2-1	CASSPMGLAANEQFF	TGTGCCAGCAGCCCGATGGGACTAGCGGCCAATGAGCAGTTCTTC
NA	once	TRBV6-5	TRBJ2-7	CATKQERFTYEQYF	TGTGCCACAAAACAAGAGAGGTTTACCTACGAGCAGTACTTC
NA	NA	TRBV9	TRBJ2-7	CASSVAGGGEQYF	TGTGCCAGCAGCGTAGCCGGGGGTGGCGAGCAGTACTTC
NA	NA	TRBV5-4	TRBJ1-5	CASSLGGSNQPQHF	TGTGCCAGCAGCTTAGGGGGGAGCAATCAGCCCCAGCATTTT
NA	NA	TRBV15	TRBJ1-5	CATSRDAAGNQPQHF	TGTGCCACCAGCAGAGATGCGGCAGGGAATCAGCCCCAGCATTTT
TRBD1	NA	TRBV2	TRBJ1-5	CASSGTGALNQPQHF	TGTGCCAGCAGTGGGACAGGGGCCCTAAATCAGCCCCAGCATTTT
TRBD1	NA	TRBV28	TRBJ2-7	CASKTGDRGSYEQYF	TGTGCCAGCAAAACCGGGGACAGGGGCTCCTACGAGCAGTACTTC
NA	NA	TRBV28	TRBJ2-7	CASRGGGQGAYEQYF	TGTGCCAGCAGAGGGGGAGGGCAGGGGGCCTACGAGCAGTACTTC
NA	NA	TRBV27	TRBJ1-1	CASSFRKGWGGGEAFF	TGTGCCAGCAGTTTCAGAAAGGGATGGGGCGGGGGTGAAGCTTTCTTT
NA	NA	TRBV11-2	TRBJ2-6	CASSTRQETNPSGANVLTF	TGTGCCAGCAGCACAAGACAGGAAACTAACCCCTCTGGGGCCAACGTCCTGACTTTC
NA	NA	TRBV6-6	TRBJ2-3	CASRGSTDTQYF	TGTGCCAGCCGAGGGAGCACAGATACGCAGTATTTT
NA	few	TRBV5-1	TRBJ1-1	CASSLSTNTEAFF	TGCGCCAGCAGCCTTAGTACGAACACTGAAGCTTTCTTT
NA	NA	TRBV6-6	TRBJ1-1	CASTPQMNTEAFF	TGTGCCAGCACGCCACAGATGAACACTGAAGCTTTCTTT
TRBD2	few	TRBV7-6	TRBJ2-1	CASSPILAAYNEQFF	TGTGCCAGCAGCCCTATCCTAGCGGCCTACAATGAGCAGTTCTTC
NA	NA	TRBV28	TRBJ2-5	CASSLWRQGGETQYF	TGTGCCAGCAGTTTATGGCGCCAGGGTGGGGAGACCCAGTACTTC
NA	few	TRBV27	TRBJ2-7	CASSFRPGAPREQYF	TGTGCCAGCAGTTTCCGCCCGGGGGCCCCCCGCGAGCAGTACTTC
NA	NA	TRBV27	TRBJ1-5	CASSQGSFSNQPQHF	TGTGCCAGCAGTCAAGGCAGTTTTAGCAATCAGCCCCAGCATTTT
TRBD1	NA	TRBV18	TRBJ2-7	CASSPNSRDSEQYF	TGTGCCAGCTCTCCTAACTCACGGGACAGCGAGCAGTACTTC
TRBD2	NA	TRBV14	TRBJ2-1	CASSQRLRPGGSSYNEQFF	TGTGCCAGCAGCCAGCGACTCCGCCCGGGCGGGAGTTCCTACAATGAGCAGTTCTTC
NA	once	TRBV19	TRBJ2-5	CASSMQGPGTQYF	TGTGCCAGTAGTATGCAGGGTCCAGGGACCCAGTACTTC
NA	NA	TRBV6-1	TRBJ2-1	CASRGTSSYNEQFF	TGTGCCAGCAGGGGGACCAGCTCCTACAATGAGCAGTTCTTC
NA	NA	TRBV6-1	TRBJ2-7	CASDYLEKGYEQYF	TGTGCCAGCGACTACCTCGAGAAGGGTTACGAGCAGTACTTC
NA	few	TRBV29-1	TRBJ1-2	CSVAGWEDGYTF	TGCAGCGTTGCAGGGTGGGAGGACGGCTACACCTTC
NA	NA	TRBV15	TRBJ2-5	CATSRDLETQYF	TGTGCCACCAGCAGAGATTTAGAGACCCAGTACTTC
NA	NA	TRBV5-1	TRBJ1-1	CASSLAPGGNTEAFF	TGCGCCAGCAGCTTGGCCCCGGGAGGGAACACTGAAGCTTTCTTT
NA	NA	TRBV9	TRBJ2-1	CASSVARDEQFF	TGTGCCAGCAGCGTAGCCCGAGATGAGCAGTTCTTC
TRBD2	NA	TRBV9	TRBJ2-1	CASSVEGSGVRNEQFF	TGTGCCAGCAGCGTAGAGGGTAGCGGGGTTAGGAATGAGCAGTTCTTC
NA	NA	TRBV9	TRBJ2-5	CASSVVSAGGETQYF	TGTGCCAGCAGCGTAGTTAGCGCGGGTGGAGAGACCCAGTACTTC
NA	NA	TRBV18	TRBJ2-2	CASSWNTGELFF	TGTGCCAGCTCATGGAACACCGGGGAGCTGTTTTTT
NA	NA	TRBV7-2	TRBJ1-1	CASSLTPLNTEAFF	TGTGCCAGCAGCTTAACCCCGCTTAACACTGAAGCTTTCTTT